One sample yielded the 2 T cell receptor beta chains listed below, sequenced in a study of blood T cell repertoires in COVID-19. Measured with immunoSEQ multiplex PCR; TCRdb has only the in-frame clones, and not every one. There are 65,000 to 75,000 clones in the sample; around 75% occur only once, and under 25% lies in the top ten. The sample taken for sequencing was peripheral blood. These receptors were taken from a man in his 70s with acute or convalescent COVID-19.

The CDR3 DNA reads TGTGCCAGCACCCTAGGGGTCCCGAACACTGAAGCTTTCTTT. Translation: CASTLGVPNTEAFF. The chain recombines TRBV7-2 with TRBJ1-1, with a possible D match to TRBD1 (5 bases). Germline V CDR1 and CDR2: SGHTA, FQGNSA. The CDR3 runs to 14 residues. The germline V and J ends were trimmed by 7 bases and 1 base, with 13 bases remaining between them.

This clone was seen a handful of times. The chain couples TRBV7-3 to TRBJ2-2; 7 bases match TRBD2. Germline V gene lookup returns CDR1 SGHTA and CDR2 FQGTGA. This CDR3 has 17 amino acids. V shed 4 bases and J 0 bases; nucleotides not matched to a gene: 8. CDR3 residues: CASSSYTTSANTGELFF. The CDR3 bases are TGTGCCAGCAGCTCGTACACTACTAGCGCGAACACCGGGGAGCTGTTTTTT.